This T cell receptor (beta chain) stems from a study of CD8 T cells in Susac syndrome. Germline CDR1 and CDR2: MDHEN and SYDVKM. The junction had 9 bases not matched to a gene; V was cut back by 5 bases and J by 3 bases. The CDR3 covers 16 residues. The authors reverse transcribed roughly 0.5 to 1 ug RNA with random hexamers. TCR beta CDR3 was amplified by immunoSEQ multiplex PCR. This amplification extended across 54 Vbeta and 13 Jbeta segments. Via MiXCR, TCRdb re-called the immunoSEQ multiplex PCR reads, giving one row per CDR3 protein. The table lists approximately 70,000 distinct CDR3 sequences, over 95% of them singletons.

The TCR sequence derives from a human donor with multiple sclerosis. This chain joins TRBV28 and TRBJ2-3, with TRBD1 matching 9 bases. The sequencing sample was made of CD4+ T cells from PBMCs. CDR3 in amino acids: CASSHTGQGITDTQYF. CDR3 sequence (DNA): TGTGCCAGCAGTCATACCGGACAGGGGATTACAGATACGCAGTATTTT.